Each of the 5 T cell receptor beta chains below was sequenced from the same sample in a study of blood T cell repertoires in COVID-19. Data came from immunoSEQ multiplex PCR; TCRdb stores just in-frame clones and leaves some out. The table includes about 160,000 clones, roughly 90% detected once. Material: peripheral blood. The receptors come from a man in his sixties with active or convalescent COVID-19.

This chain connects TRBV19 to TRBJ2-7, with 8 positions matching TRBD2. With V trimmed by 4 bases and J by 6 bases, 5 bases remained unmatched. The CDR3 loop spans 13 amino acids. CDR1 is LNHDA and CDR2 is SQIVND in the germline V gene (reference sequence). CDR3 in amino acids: CASSTGTRSEQYF. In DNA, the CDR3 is TGTGCCAGTAGTACCGGGACTAGATCCGAGCAGTACTTC.

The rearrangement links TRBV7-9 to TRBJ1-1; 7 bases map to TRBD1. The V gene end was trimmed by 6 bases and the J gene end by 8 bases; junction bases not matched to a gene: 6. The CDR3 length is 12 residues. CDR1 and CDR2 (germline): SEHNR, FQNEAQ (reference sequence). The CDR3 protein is CASSAGQREAFF. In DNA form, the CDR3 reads TGTGCCAGCAGTGCGGGACAGAGGGAAGCTTTCTTT.

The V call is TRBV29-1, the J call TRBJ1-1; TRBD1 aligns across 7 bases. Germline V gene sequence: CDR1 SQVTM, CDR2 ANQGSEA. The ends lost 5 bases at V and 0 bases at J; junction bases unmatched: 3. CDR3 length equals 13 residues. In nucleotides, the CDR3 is TGCAGCGTTTTTGGACAGGTGAACACTGAAGCTTTCTTT. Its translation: CSVFGQVNTEAFF. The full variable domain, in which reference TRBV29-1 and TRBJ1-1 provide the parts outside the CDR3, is SAVISQKPSRDICQRGTSLTIQCQVDSQVTMMFWYRQQPGQSLTLIATANQGSEATYESGFVIDKFPISRPNLTFSTLTVSNMSPEDSSIYLCSVFGQVNTEAFFGQGTRLTVV.

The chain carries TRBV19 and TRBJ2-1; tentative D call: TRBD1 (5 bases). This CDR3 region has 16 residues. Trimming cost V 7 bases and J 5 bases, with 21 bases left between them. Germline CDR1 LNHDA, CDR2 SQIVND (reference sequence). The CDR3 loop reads CASTPFRGTINNEQFF. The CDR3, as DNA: TGTGCCAGTACCCCCTTTAGGGGAACAATAAACAATGAGCAGTTCTTC.

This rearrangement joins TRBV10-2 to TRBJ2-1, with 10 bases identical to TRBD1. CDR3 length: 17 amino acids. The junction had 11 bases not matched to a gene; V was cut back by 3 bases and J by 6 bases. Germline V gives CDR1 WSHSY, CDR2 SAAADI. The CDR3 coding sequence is TGCGCCAGCAGTGATGGAGTTCGGGACAGGGGTTCCAATGAGCAGTTCTTC. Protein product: CASSDGVRDRGSNEQFF.